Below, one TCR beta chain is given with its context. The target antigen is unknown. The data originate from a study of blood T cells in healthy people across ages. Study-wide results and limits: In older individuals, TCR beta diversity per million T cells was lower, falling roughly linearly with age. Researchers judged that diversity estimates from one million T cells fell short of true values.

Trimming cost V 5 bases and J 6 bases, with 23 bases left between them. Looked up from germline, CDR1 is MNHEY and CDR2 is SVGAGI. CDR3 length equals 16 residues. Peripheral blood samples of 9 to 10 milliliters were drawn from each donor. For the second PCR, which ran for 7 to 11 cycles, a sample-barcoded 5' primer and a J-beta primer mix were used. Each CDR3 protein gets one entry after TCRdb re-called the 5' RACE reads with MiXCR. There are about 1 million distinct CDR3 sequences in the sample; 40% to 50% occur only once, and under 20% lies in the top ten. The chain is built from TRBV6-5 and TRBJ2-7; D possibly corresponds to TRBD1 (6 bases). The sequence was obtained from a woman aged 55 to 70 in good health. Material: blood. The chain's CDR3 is CASSPFRTAEVGEQYF. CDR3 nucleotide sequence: TGTGCCAGCAGTCCCTTTCGGACAGCCGAGGTGGGCGAGCAGTACTTC.